This T cell receptor (beta chain) was obtained from a study of OX40 agonist ivuxolimab in advanced cancers. A note on the overall study: Ivuxolimab, which targeted the costimulatory receptor OX40 (CD134), was an agonistic, fully human IgG2 monoclonal antibody. Intravenous ivuxolimab was administered to patients every 2 weeks at six dose levels: 0.01, 0.1, 0.3, 1.5, 3 and 10 mg/kg. Of the approximately 53 patients in dose escalation, about 20 had hepatocellular carcinoma, approximately 15 had melanoma, 9 had renal cell carcinoma and 9 had head and neck cancer. In the dose-escalation cohort, 75% to 85% of patients were male, and the mean age was 60 years with a range of roughly 20 to 80. Patients were allowed to have had prior anti-PD-1, anti-PD-L1 or anti-CTLA-4 therapy, and around 40% of the dose-escalation patients had previously received checkpoint inhibitors. Partial responses were achieved by three dose-escalation patients, of whom one had hepatocellular carcinoma and two had cutaneous melanoma. The point of sequencing TCRbeta in the periphery was to test whether ivuxolimab changed TCR sequence diversity and drove clonal T-cell expansion. The monotherapy dose-escalation portion (N ≈ 55 patients) of the phase I ivuxolimab trial is reported in the paper.

Summary of the overall study and its limitations: Clonal expansion of both CD4+ and CD8+ blood T cells was observed from baseline to week 6 at doses 0.1 to 3.0 mg/kg. After ivuxolimab, CD8+ T cells had more expanded clones than CD4+ T cells on average. Which antigens the clonally expanded peripheral T cells were specific for was not determined. Low levels of normalized T-cell clonal expansion were also seen in some patients who did not respond. In partial responders in the 0.1-3.0 mg/kg groups, normalized peripheral clonal expansion was found to be among the lowest, especially among CD8+ T cells.

In its sample, this clone was seen once. Its recognized antigen is unknown. The sample holds no much larger clone one base away, and base qualities are not on file. For sequencing of the TCRbeta CDR3 region, genomic DNA was extracted from the sorted cells. The immunoSEQ Assay was used to sequence the TCRbeta CDR3 regions. The table comes from immuneACCESS by way of TCRdb, which keeps in-frame sequences with V and J called. Part of the clones is missing from these tables; in studies checked, under half for an unresolved V gene and the rest for unknown reasons. This sample has 95,000 to 100,000 clones in its table, and roughly 83% of those were observed once. Clones ranked in the top ten supply roughly 1.5% of the sample. Patients with a history of autoimmune disease or receiving systemic immunosuppression were excluded from the trial. Peripheral blood for TCR sequencing was drawn from every dose cohort at baseline, at cycle 4 day 1 and at cycle 7 day 1. The samples were taken from a phase I, first-in-human, multicenter, open-label dose-escalation trial of ivuxolimab. The trial enrolled adults with locally advanced or metastatic head and neck squamous cell, hepatocellular, melanoma or renal cell carcinoma. Before TCR sequencing, CD4+ and CD8+ T cells were separately sorted from peripheral blood.

V is shortened by 0 bases, J by 8 bases, and the region joining them spans 9 bases. Counted from cysteine to phenylalanine, this CDR3 has 13 amino acids. The CDR3 DNA has 39 bases and is translated from base 1. From the germline V gene, CDR1 is SGHRS and CDR2 is YFSETQ. This TCR derives from an adult with an advanced solid tumor such as melanoma, head and neck, liver or kidney cancer. The chain links TRBV5-1 with TRBJ1-3; too little of a D gene remains to name it. Sequencing was performed on CD4+ or CD8+ T cells sorted from blood, taken in a trial of the OX40 agonist ivuxolimab. The bases read TGCGCCAGCAGCTTGGGTGGGGAGGACACCATATATTTT. Its translation reads: CASSLGGEDTIYF.